These T cell receptor beta chains were read from a single sample in a study of cytomegalovirus exposure and HLA in healthy donors. The assay was immunoSEQ multiplex PCR, and TCRdb's table has in-frame clones only and misses some. The table shows about 130,000 clones, with 74% occurring only once. Sequencing was performed on PBMCs. The receptor source for this set is a man younger than 35 in good health and CMV-seropositive. Both conserved end residues are part of each CDR3. A D gene is named only where the DNA matches it firmly. The size entry is marked missing in some rows and otherwise reads once, few, many or a size class.

cdr3_length	clone_size	j_call	v_call	d_call	cdr3_aa	cdr3_nt
12	.	TRBJ2-1	TRBV19	.	CASSTKNNEQFF	TGTGCCAGTAGTACCAAAAACAATGAGCAGTTCTTC
14	.	TRBJ2-7	TRBV9	TRBD2	CASSRLAGVYEQYF	TGTGCCAGCAGCCGACTAGCGGGAGTGTACGAGCAGTACTTC
15	.	TRBJ2-7	TRBV19	TRBD1	CASSPLGQSNYEQYF	TGTGCCAGTAGCCCATTGGGACAGAGCAACTACGAGCAGTACTTC
14	once	TRBJ1-5	TRBV15	.	CATSRTAGYQPQHF	TGTGCCACCAGCAGGACAGCCGGATATCAGCCCCAGCATTTT
15	.	TRBJ2-2	TRBV4-3	TRBD1	CASSQEQGVAGELFF	TGCGCCAGCAGCCAAGAGCAGGGGGTAGCCGGGGAGCTGTTTTTT
16	.	TRBJ1-1	TRBV10-3	TRBD1	CAISESQGAPVTEAFF	TGTGCCATCAGTGAGTCCCAGGGGGCGCCGGTCACTGAAGCTTTCTTT
12	.	TRBJ2-7	TRBV2	.	CASTRDSNEQYF	TGTGCCAGCACCCGGGACTCCAACGAGCAGTACTTC
13	once	TRBJ1-1	TRBV7-9	.	CASSPGGNTEAFF	TGTGCCAGCAGCCCCGGGGGGAACACTGAAGCTTTCTTT
16	.	TRBJ1-3	TRBV6-1	.	CASSEPGPAGFNTIYF	TGTGCCAGCAGTGAACCCGGCCCTGCGGGGTTCAACACCATATATTTT
14	.	TRBJ2-7	TRBV6-6	.	CASSYRGTAYEQYF	TGTGCCAGCAGTTACAGGGGTACCGCCTACGAGCAGTACTTC
12	.	TRBJ2-3	TRBV5-1	.	CASSARGDTQYF	TGCGCCAGCAGTGCACGAGGGGATACGCAGTATTTT